This T cell receptor (beta chain) comes out of a study of Tregs in tolerant kidney transplant recipients. The data were produced by immunoSEQ multiplex PCR, yet TCRdb's version contains in-frame clones alone and is incomplete. The table records some 69,000 clones, less than 90% of them present only once. The sample holds one count of this clone. Its antigen remains unidentified. General observations from the study: The small number of patients limits these findings pending further validation.

Source material: CD4+ T cells from blood. The receptor was isolated from a human donor in good health.

The CDR3 bases are TGTGCCAGCAGTCTCCCGGGACAGGGGGAAGAGACCCAGTACTTC. This translates into CASSLPGQGEETQYF. The V call is TRBV6-6, the J call TRBJ2-5, with 11 bases that match TRBD1. CDR1 MNHNY and CDR2 SVGAGI come from the germline V gene (reference sequence). V shed 5 bases, J shed 3 bases, and the junction held 5 bases outside the gene matches. The CDR3 length is 15 residues.